The entry below describes one T cell receptor beta chain. This record belongs to a study of blood T cell repertoires in COVID-19. The CDR3 runs to 15 residues. Trimming took off 3 bases at V and 7 bases at J, with 13 bases between the two ends. Per germline, CDR1 SNHLY and CDR2 FYNNEI. Libraries were prepared by immunoSEQ multiplex PCR; TCRdb keeps only in-frame clonotypes and omits some of them. The sample yields about 130,000 clones, around 83% seen once. The specimen sequenced was PBMCs or T cells enriched from blood (not recorded which). This clonotype was sampled from a man aged 30 to 39 who had recovered from COVID-19. J is TRBJ1-6 and V is TRBV2; TRBD1 is a possible D gene (6 bases). The CDR3 region has the DNA TGTGCCAGCAGTGAGCTGGGGGGGCGAAATTCACCCCTCCACTTT. It codes for CASSELGGRNSPLHF.